This is a list of T cell receptor beta chains from one sample in a study of identifying expanded T cells in peripheral blood. Produced via immunoSEQ multiplex PCR; TCRdb's table is partial and in-frame only. The table has some 100,000 clones, around 85% seen once. The specimen was blood. The receptors were gathered from a person aged 18 to 75 in good health. Both conserved end residues are part of each CDR3. A D gene is named only where the DNA matches it firmly. A clone size is listed for some rows: how often the clone was seen (once, few, many), or a class if it is expanded.

J | V | size | D | DNA | CDR3
TRBJ2-5 | TRBV25-1 | . | TRBD2 | TGTGCCAGCAGTCTAGCGGGGGGAGAGACCCAGTACTTC | CASSLAGGETQYF
TRBJ2-7 | TRBV11-2 | . | . | TGTGCCAGCAGCTTAGCCAGGATGAGCTACGAGCAGTACTTC | CASSLARMSYEQYF
TRBJ1-2 | TRBV20-1 | . | . | TGCAGTGCTAGAGACTCACGTGGCTACACCTTC | CSARDSRGYTF
TRBJ1-5 | TRBV2 | . | . | TGTGCCAGCAGGGGCTTTAGCAATCAGCCCCAGCATTTT | CASRGFSNQPQHF
TRBJ2-3 | TRBV29-1 | . | TRBD1 | TGCAGCGTTGACCCCGATCCGGGACAGGGATTAGATACGCAGTATTTT | CSVDPDPGQGLDTQYF
TRBJ1-1 | TRBV30 | medium-sized | . | TGTGCCTGGGGCCGTAACCTAGAAGCTTTCTTT | CAWGRNLEAFF
TRBJ2-2 | TRBV2 | . | . | TGTGCCAGCAGTGCGTTAGCGGAGAACACCGGGGAGCTGTTTTTT | CASSALAENTGELFF
TRBJ1-6 | TRBV4-3 | . | TRBD1 | TGCGCCAGCAGCCTAGGGGGCTTCCAAAAAGCTGGTCAGGTCACCCTACCCCTCCACTTT | CASSLGGFQKAGQVTLPLHF
TRBJ2-5 | TRBV7-2 | . | . | TGTGCCAGCAGCGCCTACGGGGAGACCCAGTACTTC | CASSAYGETQYF
TRBJ2-7 | TRBV6-1 | . | . | TGTGCCAGCACTTGGACACTCCGCGGGGCCTACGAGCAGTACTTC | CASTWTLRGAYEQYF
TRBJ2-3 | TRBV5-4 | . | . | TGTGCCAGCAGCTTGTCGGGGGGCCGCACAGATACGCAGTATTTT | CASSLSGGRTDTQYF
TRBJ1-2 | TRBV6-1 | . | . | TGTGCCAGCAGGGATTCAAGTCTTTATGGCTACACCTTC | CASRDSSLYGYTF
TRBJ1-5 | TRBV15 | . | . | TGTGCCACCAGCAGAGATCATCTGGCAGAACCAGCCCAGCATTTT | CATSRDHLAEPAQHF
TRBJ2-2 | TRBV10-3 | . | TRBD2 | TGTGCCATCAGCGGGGCGGGGACTAGCGGGGCCGGGGAGCTGTTTTTT | CAISGAGTSGAGELFF
TRBJ1-1 | TRBV27 | once | . | TGTGCCAGCAGTTTAGGACGGCTGAGGACTGAAGCTTTCTTT | CASSLGRLRTEAFF
TRBJ2-2 | TRBV18 | . | . | TGTGCCAGCTCGCAAGGCCGGGGGAACACCGGGGAGCTGTTTTTT | CASSQGRGNTGELFF
TRBJ2-3 | TRBV30 | . | . | TGTGCCTGGAGTAAAGTCTCAGATACGCAGTATTTT | CAWSKVSDTQYF
TRBJ2-2 | TRBV27 | . | TRBD1 | TGTGCCAGCAGAAGAGCAGGGGGCGGCACCGGGGAGCTGTTTTTT | CASRRAGGGTGELFF
TRBJ2-7 | TRBV6-4 | . | TRBD1 | TGTGCCAGCAGTGACGCAGGGGGCCACGAGCAGTACTTC | CASSDAGGHEQYF
TRBJ1-2 | TRBV18 | few | . | TGTGCCAGCTCACGAAACGAGGACAGCGCTAACTATGGCTACACCTTC | CASSRNEDSANYGYTF
TRBJ2-7 | TRBV6-5 | . | . | TGTGCCAGCCGGAGAGACTACGAGCAGTACTTC | CASRRDYEQYF
TRBJ2-2 | TRBV5-4 | . | . | TGTGCCAGCAGCTTGGCCCCCAATCCGGGGTCCGGGGAGCTGTTTTTT | CASSLAPNPGSGELFF
TRBJ2-2 | TRBV6-4 | many | . | TGTGCCAGCAGTGAGGGGTGGGAGACCGGGGAGCTGTTTTTT | CASSEGWETGELFF
TRBJ1-3 | TRBV5-1 | . | . | TGCGCCAGCAGCTTGGAAGTTCGCTCTGGAAACACCATATATTTT | CASSLEVRSGNTIYF
TRBJ1-2 | TRBV14 | many | . | TGTGCCAGCAGCCACGATCGGGACCGTTTCACCTTC | CASSHDRDRFTF
TRBJ2-1 | TRBV4-3 | . | TRBD2 | TGCGCCAGCAGACCCGGGGGGAATGAGCAGTTCTTC | CASRPGGNEQFF
TRBJ2-4 | TRBV9 | . | . | TGTGCCAGCAGCCCTCAGGGGCACAAGCTAGCCAAAAACATTCAGTACTTC | CASSPQGHKLAKNIQYF
TRBJ2-7 | TRBV30 | . | . | TGTGCCTGGAGCCTTTTCGGGCCGGGGGAAAACGAGCAGTACTTC | CAWSLFGPGENEQYF
TRBJ2-5 | TRBV7-8 | . | TRBD1 | TGTGCCAGCAGCGCCGGGACAGGGAAAGGGGATGGAGAGACCCAGTACTTC | CASSAGTGKGDGETQYF
TRBJ2-6 | TRBV7-9 | . | . | TGTGCCAGCAGCTTAGCGGCAGGGGAGGGCAACGTCCTGACTTTC | CASSLAAGEGNVLTF
TRBJ2-5 | TRBV4-2 | . | . | TGTGCCAGCAGCCAGGGACTGGGTCTGGAGACCCAGTACTTC | CASSQGLGLETQYF
TRBJ2-7 | TRBV7-9 | . | TRBD1 | TGTGCCAGCAGCGTCATCCGGGACAGGGTCATCTACGAGCAGTACTTC | CASSVIRDRVIYEQYF
TRBJ2-2 | TRBV14 | . | TRBD2 | TGTGCCAGCAGCCAAGGGGGGGGTGTGCTGTTTTTT | CASSQGGGVLFF
TRBJ2-5 | TRBV27 | . | . | TGTGCCAGCAGGAGAGGGTCGTACCAAGAGACCCAGTACTTC | CASRRGSYQETQYF
TRBJ2-4 | TRBV7-8 | . | . | TGTGCCAGCAGCTTAGGTCTCTCCCCCCCGAAAAACATTCAGTACTTC | CASSLGLSPPKNIQYF
TRBJ2-7 | TRBV12-2 | . | . | TGTGCAAGTCGCCGTATCCCCCCCGATTATAGGGAATCGACAGGGAAGGAGTACGAGCAGTACTTC | CASRRIPPDYRESTGKEYEQYF
TRBJ1-2 | TRBV19 | . | TRBD1 | TGTGCCAGTAGGGGACAGGAAGATTCCAGGGGCTACACCTTC | CASRGQEDSRGYTF
TRBJ1-6 | TRBV28 | . | TRBD1 | TGTGCCAGCAGTTTAAGGGACAGGGATAATTCACCCCTCCACTTT | CASSLRDRDNSPLHF
TRBJ1-5 | TRBV16 | once | TRBD1 | TGTGCCAGCAGCCAAGGGTGGGACAGGGAAGGTCAGCCCCAGCATTTT | CASSQGWDREGQPQHF
TRBJ2-5 | TRBV7-2 | . | . | TGTGCCAGCAGCTTAGAGAGAGAGACCCAGTACTTC | CASSLERETQYF
TRBJ1-2 | TRBV5-6 | . | TRBD1 | TGTGCCAGCAGCCGATCAGGGGGAGGAGGCTACACCTTC | CASSRSGGGGYTF
TRBJ2-3 | TRBV9 | once | . | TGTGCCAGCAGCGTAGTAGGCCTTTCTAGCACAGATACGCAGTATTTT | CASSVVGLSSTDTQYF
TRBJ2-2 | TRBV7-8 | . | TRBD1 | TGTGCCAGCAGCCCAGACAGGGGATTCACCGGGGAGCTGTTTTTT | CASSPDRGFTGELFF
TRBJ2-2 | TRBV10-2 | . | . | TGCGCCAGCAATCTGGGTGACGGGGAGCTGTTTTTT | CASNLGDGELFF
TRBJ1-2 | TRBV18 | . | . | TGTGCCAGCTCACCAACCGAGTTAGGACAGACCTATGGCTACACCTTC | CASSPTELGQTYGYTF
TRBJ1-5 | TRBV5-1 | few | TRBD1 | TGCGCCAGCAGCGCAACAGGGGGTGGCGATCAGCCCCAGCATTTT | CASSATGGGDQPQHF
TRBJ2-5 | TRBV25-1 | . | . | TGTGCCAGCAGTGAAGGCCTGGGCTCCCTAGGGGAGACCCAGTACTTC | CASSEGLGSLGETQYF
TRBJ1-1 | TRBV29-1 | . | TRBD1 | TGCAGCGTCGACAGGGGTTGGGGCACTGAAGCTTTCTTT | CSVDRGWGTEAFF
TRBJ1-2 | TRBV7-2 | . | TRBD1 | TGTGCCAGCAGCTCCGGACAGGGCTATGGCTACACCTTC | CASSSGQGYGYTF
TRBJ2-7 | TRBV20-1 | . | . | TGCAGTGACGAGGAGGACGAGCAGTACTTC | CSDEEDEQYF
TRBJ1-1 | TRBV9 | few | . | TGTGCCAGCAGCCCCAATGTCGGGAGGGGAGAAACGACTGAAGCTTTCTTT | CASSPNVGRGETTEAFF